Given below is one T cell receptor beta chain in context. Its antigen is not known. This sample is part of a study of a mutant IDH1 vaccine in newly diagnosed glioma. In the study overall: Eight vaccinations reached patients in weeks 1, 3, 5, 7, 11, 15, 19 and 23.

Time point indicated: week 11, during vaccination. The study gave 300 ug of mutant IDH1 20-mer peptide per vaccine dose, with topical imiquimod. The protocol was immunoSEQ multiplex PCR, while the TCRdb copy is restricted to in-frame clones and leaves out a portion. The data hold 45,000 to 65,000 clones, with 91% observed a single time. This clonotype originated in a man aged 50-60 years with glioma. This material consisted of PBMCs, taken from a glioma patient whose treatment included an IDH1 peptide vaccine.

This chain's CDR3 is CASSTAGLSTDTQYF. The CDR3 coding sequence is TGTGCCAGCTCGACCGCCGGCCTTTCGACAGATACGCAGTATTTT. V and J are TRBV18 and TRBJ2-3, with D hard to call. V lost 6 bases and J lost 3, with 16 bases in between. CDR1 KGHSH and CDR2 LQKENI come from the germline V gene. The CDR3 is 15 residues long.